The rows below give T cell receptor beta chains drawn from one sample of a study of cytomegalovirus exposure and HLA in healthy donors. TCRdb keeps only in-frame clones here, not all; method: immunoSEQ multiplex PCR. In total, the table holds fewer than 200,000 clones. Sequencing was done on a sample of PBMCs. The receptor set was obtained from a man aged 25-45 years in good health and CMV-seronegative. CDR3s include the opening cysteine and the closing phenylalanine or tryptophan. D genes are given only for firm matches.

J: TRBJ2-3; D: TRBD2; V: TRBV4-2; length: 18; DNA: TGTGCCAGCAGCCAAGTTAGCGGGAGGGCCTCGGTAACAGATACGCAGTATTTT; CDR3: CASSQVSGRASVTDTQYF
J: TRBJ2-2; D: .; V: TRBV29-1; length: 13; DNA: TGCAGCGTGGCCCGGGTGAGCACCGGGGAGCTGTTTTTT; CDR3: CSVARVSTGELFF
J: TRBJ1-1; D: .; V: TRBV5-5; length: 12; DNA: TGTGCCAGCAGCCTTACACACACTGAAGCTTTCTTT; CDR3: CASSLTHTEAFF
J: TRBJ2-7; D: TRBD1; V: TRBV18; length: 13; DNA: TGTGCCAGCTCACTGGGACAGAACTACGAGCAGTACTTC; CDR3: CASSLGQNYEQYF
J: TRBJ1-2; D: TRBD1; V: TRBV10-3; length: 15; DNA: TGTGCCATCGGTCTTACAGGGGGCGAAAACTATGGCTACACCTTC; CDR3: CAIGLTGGENYGYTF
J: TRBJ2-7; D: .; V: TRBV5-1; length: 12; DNA: TGCGCCAGCAGTTCAGGGGTAAGGGAGCAGTACTTC; CDR3: CASSSGVREQYF
J: TRBJ1-2; D: TRBD1; V: TRBV28; length: 14; DNA: TGTGCCAGCAGTTCCCAGGGACAGGACTATGGCTACACCTTC; CDR3: CASSSQGQDYGYTF
J: TRBJ1-5; D: .; V: TRBV18; length: 13; DNA: TGTGCCAGCTCACCACCTCGGGAACAGCCCCAGCATTTT; CDR3: CASSPPREQPQHF
J: TRBJ1-1; D: TRBD1; V: TRBV28; length: 15; DNA: TGTGCCAGCAGTCCTGGACAGGGGGCAGAAATTGAAGCTTTCTTT; CDR3: CASSPGQGAEIEAFF
J: TRBJ2-1; D: TRBD2; V: TRBV7-8; length: 15; DNA: TGTGCCAGCAGCACTAGCGGGGTCTCCTACAATGAGCAGTTCTTC; CDR3: CASSTSGVSYNEQFF
J: TRBJ1-2; D: TRBD1; V: TRBV11-3; length: 19; DNA: TGTGCCAGCAGCTTAGACCAGTCCGGGACAGTGGCCCCTAACTATGGCTACACCTTC; CDR3: CASSLDQSGTVAPNYGYTF
J: TRBJ2-3; D: .; V: TRBV7-9; length: 16; DNA: TGTGCCAGCAGCCGCTCGGGCGGGGAGAGCACAGATACGCAGTATTTT; CDR3: CASSRSGGESTDTQYF
J: TRBJ2-5; D: .; V: TRBV30; length: 13; DNA: TGTGCCTGGAGTGTCCATACGGGTGAGACCCAGTACTTC; CDR3: CAWSVHTGETQYF
J: TRBJ1-5; D: .; V: TRBV23-1; length: 19; DNA: TGCGCCAGCAGTCAATCTGAGGGAGGGAGGGCTATGCGCAATCAGCCCCAGCATTTT; CDR3: CASSQSEGGRAMRNQPQHF
J: TRBJ2-1; D: .; V: TRBV7-8; length: 13; DNA: TGTGCCAGCAGCTTAGCGAGGCAGGCGGGGCAGTTCTTC; CDR3: CASSLARQAGQFF
J: TRBJ2-7; D: .; V: TRBV6-1; length: 15; DNA: TGTGCCAGCAGGGACCAACTAGTCTTCTCCTACGAGCAGTACTTC; CDR3: CASRDQLVFSYEQYF
J: TRBJ2-7; D: TRBD2; V: TRBV6-5; length: 15; DNA: TGTGCCAGCAGTCTTAGCGGGGGGTTGCTCGTAGAGCAGTACTTC; CDR3: CASSLSGGLLVEQYF
J: TRBJ1-2; D: .; V: TRBV19; length: 13; DNA: TGTGCCAGTAATGAAGCGCGTAACTATGGCTACACCTTC; CDR3: CASNEARNYGYTF
J: TRBJ2-7; D: TRBD2; V: TRBV7-6; length: 17; DNA: TGTGCCAGCAGCTTAGAAGACTGGACTAGCGGGAGCTACGAGCAGTACTTC; CDR3: CASSLEDWTSGSYEQYF
J: TRBJ2-5; D: .; V: TRBV19; length: 12; DNA: TGTGCCAGTAGTATTAACCAAGAGACCCAGTACTTC; CDR3: CASSINQETQYF
J: TRBJ1-5; D: TRBD1; V: TRBV6-1; length: 12; DNA: TGTGCCAGCTGGGCAGGGGGTTCCCATCAGCATTTT; CDR3: CASWAGGSHQHF
J: TRBJ1-4; D: .; V: TRBV30; length: 14; DNA: TGTGCCTGGAGTGTGTTGTCAGGGTATGAAAAACTGTTTTTT; CDR3: CAWSVLSGYEKLFF
J: TRBJ2-4; D: .; V: TRBV6-1; length: 15; DNA: TGTGCCAGCAGTGCCCAAGGGGTCGCCAAAAACATTCAGTACTTC; CDR3: CASSAQGVAKNIQYF
J: TRBJ2-7; D: TRBD2; V: TRBV4-1; length: 17; DNA: TGCGCCAGCAGCCAATCGGGCGGACTAGCGGGGAGTTACGAGCAGTACTTC; CDR3: CASSQSGGLAGSYEQYF
J: TRBJ2-7; D: .; V: TRBV14; length: 15; DNA: TGTGCCAGCAGCGGGGGAGTCTCGCTCGGGGGCGAGCAGTACTTC; CDR3: CASSGGVSLGGEQYF
J: TRBJ1-4; D: .; V: TRBV27; length: 14; DNA: TGTGCCAGCAAACGGGGTAATGCTAATGAAAAACTGTTTTTT; CDR3: CASKRGNANEKLFF
J: TRBJ2-7; D: TRBD2; V: TRBV7-3; length: 16; DNA: TGTGCCAGCAGCTTAACAGGGGAAGCGGGAGCCTACGAGCAGTACTTC; CDR3: CASSLTGEAGAYEQYF
J: TRBJ1-2; D: .; V: TRBV7-9; length: 14; DNA: TGTGCCAGCAGCTTAAGTGACAGCTTCTATGGCTACACCTTC; CDR3: CASSLSDSFYGYTF
J: TRBJ2-7; D: .; V: TRBV28; length: 14; DNA: TGTGCCAGCCATTCCGCTAGCGTGCCCTACAAGCAGTACTTC; CDR3: CASHSASVPYKQYF
J: TRBJ2-5; D: .; V: TRBV9; length: 15; DNA: TGTGCCAGCAGCTTACGACAGACATTGGGCGAGACCCAGTACTTC; CDR3: CASSLRQTLGETQYF
J: TRBJ1-5; D: .; V: TRBV7-9; length: 13; DNA: TGTGCCAGCAGCAAAGAGGCCGGTCAGCCCCAGCATTTT; CDR3: CASSKEAGQPQHF
J: TRBJ1-3; D: .; V: TRBV30; length: 16; DNA: TGTGCCTGGACAGTCGGGAATACCTACTCTGGAAACACCATATATTTT; CDR3: CAWTVGNTYSGNTIYF
J: TRBJ1-5; D: .; V: TRBV19; length: 14; DNA: TGTGCCAGTAGTAAGGGACACAATCAACTGCCCCAGCATTTT; CDR3: CASSKGHNQLPQHF
J: TRBJ2-1; D: TRBD2; V: TRBV7-9; length: 16; DNA: TGTGCCAGCAGCTTCTCCCTAGCGGCTTTCTACAATGAGCAGTTCTTC; CDR3: CASSFSLAAFYNEQFF
J: TRBJ1-1; D: .; V: TRBV30; length: 13; DNA: TGTGCCTGGAGTGGTACAGGGAAAACTGAAGCTTTCTTT; CDR3: CAWSGTGKTEAFF
J: TRBJ1-1; D: .; V: TRBV14; length: 16; DNA: TGTGCCAGCAGCCGATTGCTATGGACAGCGAACACTGAAGCTTTCTTT; CDR3: CASSRLLWTANTEAFF
J: TRBJ1-4; D: .; V: TRBV6-5; length: 14; DNA: TGTGCCAGCAGCTCTCCCCTGGGCAATGAAAAACTGTTTTTT; CDR3: CASSSPLGNEKLFF
J: TRBJ1-3; D: .; V: TRBV28; length: 12; DNA: TGTGCCAGCAGTGGGCCGGCCGACACCATATATTTT; CDR3: CASSGPADTIYF
J: TRBJ2-5; D: .; V: TRBV30; length: 12; DNA: TGTGCCTGGAAGGGAGGGGGAGAGACCCAGTACTTC; CDR3: CAWKGGGETQYF
J: TRBJ2-5; D: TRBD2; V: TRBV4-1; length: 16; DNA: TGCGCCAGCAGCCAACGGACTAGCGGGAACGGAGAGACCCAGTACTTC; CDR3: CASSQRTSGNGETQYF
J: TRBJ1-1; D: .; V: TRBV6-5; length: 14; DNA: TGTGCCAGCAGTCCGGGGGGGAGTTTCACTGAAGCTTTCTTT; CDR3: CASSPGGSFTEAFF
J: TRBJ2-7; D: TRBD1; V: TRBV5-4; length: 13; DNA: TGTGCCAGCAGCTACGGACAGGCCTACGAGCAGTACTTC; CDR3: CASSYGQAYEQYF
J: TRBJ2-7; D: .; V: TRBV4-3; length: 17; DNA: TGCGCCAGCAGCCAAGGTCTTCACCTCGGACAGATCTACGAGCAGTACTTC; CDR3: CASSQGLHLGQIYEQYF
J: TRBJ1-1; D: TRBD1; V: TRBV7-2; length: 17; DNA: TGTGCCAGCAGCCGTCGGACAGGGTGGGCCCTGAACACTGAAGCTTTCTTT; CDR3: CASSRRTGWALNTEAFF
J: TRBJ2-5; D: TRBD2; V: TRBV10-3; length: 16; DNA: TGTGCCATCACCGAGGGGCTAGCGGGAGATCAAGAGACCCAGTACTTC; CDR3: CAITEGLAGDQETQYF
J: TRBJ1-1; D: .; V: TRBV30; length: 13; DNA: TGTGCCTGGAGTGTAGGGGCGAACACTGAAGCTTTCTTT; CDR3: CAWSVGANTEAFF
J: TRBJ2-2; D: .; V: TRBV11-3; length: 16; DNA: TGTGCCAGCAGCAAAGTACGGGGACATAACACCGGGGAGCTGTTTTTT; CDR3: CASSKVRGHNTGELFF
J: TRBJ1-1; D: .; V: TRBV7-6; length: 14; DNA: TGTGCCAGCAGCTTAGGACAGGTGGGGACTGAAGCTTTCTTT; CDR3: CASSLGQVGTEAFF
J: TRBJ1-5; D: .; V: TRBV19; length: 14; DNA: TGTGCCAGTAGTCCCCCGGGGATTAATCAGCCCCAGCATTTT; CDR3: CASSPPGINQPQHF
J: TRBJ1-4; D: .; V: TRBV6-1; length: 15; DNA: TGTGCCAGCAGTGAATGGCGGCTGGAGGATGAAAAACTGTTTTTT; CDR3: CASSEWRLEDEKLFF
J: TRBJ1-1; D: .; V: TRBV4-1; length: 15; DNA: TGCGCCAGCAGCCAAGACATTGCAGGGAACACTGAAGCTTTCTTT; CDR3: CASSQDIAGNTEAFF
J: TRBJ1-1; D: .; V: TRBV6-5; length: 15; DNA: TGTGCCAGCAGGACGGTTGTTCTAGGTCTCACTGAAGCTTTCTTT; CDR3: CASRTVVLGLTEAFF
J: TRBJ1-5; D: .; V: TRBV27; length: 16; DNA: TGTGCCAGCAGTCTCCGTATCGACGGTAGCAAACAGCCCCAGCATTTT; CDR3: CASSLRIDGSKQPQHF
J: TRBJ2-1; D: .; V: TRBV19; length: 16; DNA: TGTGCCAGTAGTACCTTAACAGGGAAATCGGACAATGAGCAGTTCTTC; CDR3: CASSTLTGKSDNEQFF
J: TRBJ1-1; D: .; V: TRBV15; length: 11; DNA: TGTGCCACCCTTATAAACACTGAAGCTTTCTTT; CDR3: CATLINTEAFF
J: TRBJ2-1; D: .; V: TRBV7-8; length: 14; DNA: TGTGCCAGCGGGCGGAATGGGGGGGCCAATGAGCAGTTCTTC; CDR3: CASGRNGGANEQFF
J: TRBJ2-1; D: .; V: TRBV13; length: 13; DNA: TGTGCCAGCAGGAGAATCGCCTACAATGAGCAGTTCTTC; CDR3: CASRRIAYNEQFF
J: TRBJ1-2; D: .; V: TRBV7-8; length: 13; DNA: TGTGCCAGCAGCCCCCAGTCTAACTATGGCTACACCTTC; CDR3: CASSPQSNYGYTF
J: TRBJ2-1; D: TRBD2; V: TRBV18; length: 18; DNA: TGTGCCAGCGATGGGACTAGCGGGGGTCACCCCTCCTACAATGAGCAGTTCTTC; CDR3: CASDGTSGGHPSYNEQFF
J: TRBJ2-2; D: .; V: TRBV21-1; length: 16; DNA: TGTGCCAGCAGCAACCCAGGGGGCAATGGGACCGGGGAGCTGTTTTTT; CDR3: CASSNPGGNGTGELFF